This record looks at one T cell receptor (beta chain) sequence and its context. Its antigen is not known. The missing CDR3 end, 3 residues past where the read stops, is filled in from the germline J gene. The length of the CDR3 is 14 residues. The germline gives CDR1 LNHDA, CDR2 SQIVND (reference sequence). These data belong to a study of Tregs in tolerant kidney transplant recipients. General study results and limits: Expanding Tregs on activated donor B cells appeared to best identify donor-specific TCRbeta clones.

Sequenced by immunoSEQ multiplex PCR; TCRdb stores in-frame clones only, minus some. In all, the sample yields about 30,000 clones. This TCR was sampled from a human donor who received a combined kidney and bone marrow transplant. Sequencing was performed on CD8+ T cells from blood, taken before the transplant. The rearrangement uses TRBV19 and TRBJ1-2; 8 nucleotides line up with TRBD1. CDR3 loop: CASSMDREALGYTF. The CDR3 bases that were read are TGTGCCAGTAGTATGGACAGGGAAGCCCTCGGC.